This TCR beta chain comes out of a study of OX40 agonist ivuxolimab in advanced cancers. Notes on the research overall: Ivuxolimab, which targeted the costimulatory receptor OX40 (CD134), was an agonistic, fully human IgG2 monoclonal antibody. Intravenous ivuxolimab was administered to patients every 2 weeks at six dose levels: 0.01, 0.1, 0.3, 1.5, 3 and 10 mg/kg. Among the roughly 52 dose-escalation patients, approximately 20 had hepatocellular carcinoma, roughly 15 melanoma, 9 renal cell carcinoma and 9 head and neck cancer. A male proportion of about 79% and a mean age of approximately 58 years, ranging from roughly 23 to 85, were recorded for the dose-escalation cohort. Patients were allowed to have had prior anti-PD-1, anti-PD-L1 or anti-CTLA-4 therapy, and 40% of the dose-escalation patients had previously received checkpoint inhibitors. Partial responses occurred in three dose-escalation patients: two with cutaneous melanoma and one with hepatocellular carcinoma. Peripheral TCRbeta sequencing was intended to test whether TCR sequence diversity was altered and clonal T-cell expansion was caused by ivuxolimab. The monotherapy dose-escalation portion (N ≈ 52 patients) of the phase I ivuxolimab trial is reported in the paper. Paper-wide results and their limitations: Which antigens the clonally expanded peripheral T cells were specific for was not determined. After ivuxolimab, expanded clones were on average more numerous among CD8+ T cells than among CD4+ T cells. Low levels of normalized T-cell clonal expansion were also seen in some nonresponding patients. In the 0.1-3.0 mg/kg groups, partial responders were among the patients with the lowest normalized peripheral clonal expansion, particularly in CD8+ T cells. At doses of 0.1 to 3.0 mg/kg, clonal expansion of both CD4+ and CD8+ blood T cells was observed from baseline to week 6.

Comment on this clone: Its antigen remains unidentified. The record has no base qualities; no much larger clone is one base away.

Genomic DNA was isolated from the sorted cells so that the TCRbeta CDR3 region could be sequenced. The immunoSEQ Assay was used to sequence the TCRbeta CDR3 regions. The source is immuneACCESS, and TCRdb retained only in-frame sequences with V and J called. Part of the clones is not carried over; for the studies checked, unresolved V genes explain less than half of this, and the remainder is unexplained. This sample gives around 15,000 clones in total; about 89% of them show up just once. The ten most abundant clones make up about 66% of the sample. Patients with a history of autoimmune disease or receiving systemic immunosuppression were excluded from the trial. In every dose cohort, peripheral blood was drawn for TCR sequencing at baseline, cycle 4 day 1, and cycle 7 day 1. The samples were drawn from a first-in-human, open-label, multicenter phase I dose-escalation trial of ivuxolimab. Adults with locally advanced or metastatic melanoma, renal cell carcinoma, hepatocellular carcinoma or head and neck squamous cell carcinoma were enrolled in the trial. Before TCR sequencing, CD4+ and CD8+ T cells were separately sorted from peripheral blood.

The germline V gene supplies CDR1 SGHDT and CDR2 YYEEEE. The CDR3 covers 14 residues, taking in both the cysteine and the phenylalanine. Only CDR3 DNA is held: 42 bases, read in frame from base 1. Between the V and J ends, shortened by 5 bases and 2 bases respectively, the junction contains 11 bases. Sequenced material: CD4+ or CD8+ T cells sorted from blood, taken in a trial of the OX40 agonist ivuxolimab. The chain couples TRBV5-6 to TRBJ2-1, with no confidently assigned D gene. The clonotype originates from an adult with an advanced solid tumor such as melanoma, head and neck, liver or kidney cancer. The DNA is TGTGCCAGCAGAGAGGTCGAGGCCTACAATGAGCAGTTCTTC. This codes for CASREVEAYNEQFF.